This T cell receptor beta chain was identified during a study of shared clonotypes between healthy human individuals (dated by TCRdb to the early 2020s). With regard to the full study: The cohort comprised two women and a few men aged 18 to 49 years. To increase sequencing depth and limit assay-specific biases, TCR repertoire library preparation and sequencing were carried out by different laboratories using diverse techniques. For each donor, CD4 naive and CD4 memory were each given three plates, CD8 naive was given two plates, and CD8 memory was given one plate. To estimate repertoire size and how much clonotypes are shared between individuals, the study performed deep sequencing of blood TCR repertoires from a few healthy adults. Per donor, leukapheresis produced somewhere between about 0.8 and 9.5 billion PBMCs.

Donors were healthy HIV-negative adults with no recently reported acute infections or vaccinations. Only Caucasian adults living in Nashville, Tennessee, USA were represented among the donors. Magnetic negative selection was used to enrich CD4+ T cells, after which naive cells were positively selected on CD45RA and the negative fraction became the memory subset. Blood was obtained by leukapheresis, after which PBMCs were separated by Ficoll-Histopaque density gradient centrifugation and cryopreserved in liquid nitrogen vapor phase. Purity and quantity of every magnetically sorted T cell population were checked by analytical flow cytometry. Genomic DNA was isolated from every sorted fraction and measured by UV absorbance on a Nanodrop 2000c. Looking up the germline V gene yields CDR1 SGHTS and CDR2 YDEGEE. The CDR3, cysteine through phenylalanine, is 16 amino acids long. CDR3 DNA only is kept here, 48 bases in frame from base 1. V is trimmed back by 4 bases and J by 2 bases, and the junction contains 6 bases that no gene match accounts for.

Using the deep immunoSEQ assay, multiplex PCR amplified TCR CDR3 regions from genomic DNA. Extracted genomic DNA from each cell subset was distributed evenly across all wells of several immunoSEQ 96-well plates, and each plate was treated as a replicate. For sorted subsets, each replicate PCR was loaded with about 0.2 ug genomic DNA, equivalent to 25,000 to 35,000 T cell genomes. The purified libraries were quantified using a Qubit 3.0 fluorometer, sized with a Bioanalyzer 2100, and then quantified again using the KAPA Library Quantification kit. Every immunoSEQ 96-well plate was sequenced on a dedicated single-read 150-cycle Illumina NextSeq 550 flow cell. The paper's data handling went like this. Because the immunoSEQ output included only junctional sequences and no quality scores, the filtering could not be the same as the filtering used for full-length reads. Sequences were annotated with PyIR, a Python wrapper for IgBLAST v1.9, using IMGT germline references to assign V/J genes and CDR3. Reads with weak V/J assignments (E-value above 1e-6), missing CDR3, stop codons, out-of-frame junctions, or ambiguous translated residues were removed. V3J clonotypes were defined as sequences sharing an identical inferred V gene, J gene, and CDR3 amino acid sequence. Percentage overlap between repertoires was computed as shared unique clonotypes divided by the size of the smaller repertoire. Repertoire richness was assessed with RTK rarefaction, the Chao1 estimator, and Recon v2.1 estimates of unobserved clonotypes. For all TCRbeta clonotypes obtained by the gDNA method from a few donors, generation probabilities were computed with OLGA. As stored in TCRdb, this immuneACCESS dataset retains in-frame rearrangements with V and J assigned. A fraction of the clones does not appear; measured against another copy, unresolved V genes explain less than half of the discrepancy, and the remainder lacks a known reason. The V and J calls and the clone size are those of that table, but D and trimming were determined from the DNA. In this sample the table shows around 1.1 million clones, approximately 75% of which occur a single time. The top ten clones comprise roughly 0.83% of the sample.

As regards this clone: Its antigen is unknown. Per-nucleotide qualities are absent, and no much larger clonotype sits a single base away.

General study outcomes and caveats: Higher generation probabilities were observed for clonotypes shared by all four sorted-subset donors than for non-shared clonotypes. Because the study included only a small number of donors, the genetic and exposure-history diversity represented was limited. Pairwise subsampling led to the expectation that sequencing depth would affect the degree of clonotype sharing among donors. Larger estimated clonotype richness was generally found for naive subsets than for memory subsets. Incomplete sequencing was indicated by rarefaction of sorted-subset datasets, despite the large sequencing depth. Sampling was restricted to blood, and TCR repertoires in tissue are likely to differ from TCR repertoires in blood. When several donors were compared, the shared fraction of clonotypes was about 5.2% for naive CD4, more than 3% for naive CD8, 2.3% for memory CD4, and 0.4% for memory CD8.

This TCR was sampled from a young man in good health. Some clones in this sample may be carry-over from other donors' samples. Recombination linked TRBV5-8 to TRBJ2-3, with 11 middle bases fitting TRBD2. The sample taken for sequencing was memory CD4+ T cells from PBMCs. The cell subset or site label, read with the paper, signifies: CD45RA-negative fraction. The nucleotide sequence is TGTGCCAGCAGCCCGGGACTAGCGGTGAACACAGATACGCAGTATTTT. This translates into CASSPGLAVNTDTQYF.